These 24 T cell receptor beta chains were all obtained from the same sample, sequenced in a study of OX40 agonist ivuxolimab in advanced cancers. The repertoire was sequenced with immunoSEQ multiplex PCR; TCRdb's copy has only in-frame clones and lacks some. Among around 21,000 clones listed, 70% to 75% were seen once. The source was CD4+ or CD8+ T cells sorted from blood, collected in a trial of the OX40 agonist ivuxolimab. The receptors come from an adult with an advanced solid tumor such as melanoma, head and neck, liver or kidney cancer.

The gene calls are TRBV11-3 and TRBJ2-2; the match to TRBD1 covers 8 bases. After removal of 0 bases from V and 9 bases from J, the junction contained 3 bases not matched to a gene. Per the germline V gene, CDR1 is SGHNT and CDR2 is YENEEA. CDR3 length: 14 residues. The CDR3 spells CASSLEQGERELFF. The DNA of the CDR3 is TGTGCCAGCAGCTTAGAACAGGGGGAGCGGGAGCTGTTTTTT.

The J gene is TRBJ2-2, the V gene TRBV13; 14 bases are a match to TRBD2. Looked up from germline, CDR1 is PRHDT and CDR2 is FYEKMQ (reference sequence). V was pared by 5 bases and J by 6 bases, with 11 bases of the junction left unmatched. The CDR3 loop spans 18 amino acids. CDR3 protein: CASSPIPGLAGAAGELFF. The CDR3 DNA reads as TGTGCCAGCAGCCCAATTCCGGGACTAGCGGGAGCGGCCGGGGAGCTGTTTTTT.

The V call is TRBV21-1, the J call TRBJ1-5; the D segment call TRBD1 is taken from the table without a DNA check. TRBV21-1 is noted as a pseudogene. CDR3 length equals 17 residues. Written as DNA, the CDR3 is TGTGCCAGCAGCAAAGTAGGACAGGGGGTTTGTAATCAGCCCCAGCATTTT. Translating gives CASSKVGQGVCNQPQHF.

The chain joins TRBV19 to TRBJ1-5; D is uncertain. Per the germline V gene, CDR1 is LNHDA and CDR2 is SQIVND (reference sequence). The CDR3 runs 14 residues. The V end lost 7 bases, the J end lost 2 bases, and 12 bases lay between the germline ends. The CDR3 is CASTLAGGNQPQHF. The CDR3 nucleotides read TGTGCCAGTACCCTCGCCGGGGGCAATCAGCCCCAGCATTTT.

The rearrangement links TRBV14 to TRBJ2-7; D remains unclear. CDR3 length: 14 amino acids. The germline V and J ends were trimmed by 1 base and 2 bases, with 9 bases remaining between them. Germline V CDR1 and CDR2: SGHDN, FVKESK. CDR3 nucleotides: TGTGCCAGCAGCCAAGGCTTGGCAGCCTACGAGCAGTACTTC. This gives the protein CASSQGLAAYEQYF.

The table lists this clone with a count of one. The rearrangement links TRBV13 to TRBJ2-7; D uncertain. Germline assignment: CDR1 PRHDT and CDR2 FYEKMQ (reference sequence). The CDR3 loop spans 14 amino acids. The V end was cut by 3 bases, the J end by 2 bases, with 11 bases between. The CDR3 nucleotides read TGTGCCAGCAGCTTCTTATCCGATCCCTACGAGCAGTACTTC. It encodes CASSFLSDPYEQYF. Supplemented by reference TRBV13 and TRBJ2-7, the full variable domain reads AAGVIQSPRHLIKEKRETATLKCYPIPRHDTVYWYQQGPGQDPQFLISFYEKMQSDKGSIPDRFSAQQFSDYHSELNMSSLELGDSALYFCASSFLSDPYEQYFGPGTRLTVT.

The chain has TRBV19 and TRBJ1-4; D is ambiguous. V lost 5 bases to trimming and J lost 4 bases, with 17 bases between them. The CDR3 consists of 16 residues. Germline CDR1 reads LNHDA; CDR2 reads SQIVND (reference sequence). Here the CDR3 DNA reads TGTGCCAGTAGTCCTCCGGCGGCAGGCCTTAATGAAAAACTGTTTTTT. Protein: CASSPPAAGLNEKLFF.

The CDR3 here is CASSLGGGANYGYTF. CDR3 DNA: TGTGCCAGCAGTTTGGGAGGAGGAGCTAACTATGGCTACACCTTC. The J gene is TRBJ1-2, the V gene TRBV27; D ambiguous. Per the germline V gene, CDR1 is MNHEY and CDR2 is SMNVEV (reference sequence). CDR3 length: 15 amino acids. The ends were cut back, 3 bases at V and 0 bases at J, with 11 bases in the middle.

The rearrangement joins TRBV19 to TRBJ2-1; 7 nucleotides line up with TRBD2. The V gene end was trimmed by 4 bases and the J gene end by 7 bases; junction bases not matched to a gene: 13. The germline V gene encodes CDR1 LNHDA and CDR2 SQIVND (reference sequence). This CDR3 is 16 amino acids long. DNA for the CDR3: TGTGCCAGTAGTAATCCGGCGGGAGCCCAACAAAATGAGCAGTTCTTC. This encodes CASSNPAGAQQNEQFF.

This clone was seen a single time. This chain uses TRBV19 with TRBJ2-5, with no clear D. This CDR3 is built from 11 residues. Trimming cost V 6 bases and J 0 bases, with 2 bases left between them. The germline CDR1 and CDR2 sequences are LNHDA and SQIVND (reference sequence). The CDR3 sequence is CASRNQETQYF. Written as DNA, the CDR3 is TGTGCCAGTAGGAACCAAGAGACCCAGTACTTC.

The chain combines TRBV10-3 with TRBJ2-1, with D unclear. Trimming stripped 0 bases from V and 6 bases from J, with 6 bases between. This CDR3 has 13 residues. Germline V CDR1 and CDR2: ENHRY, SYGVKD. The CDR3 spells CAISESTGNEQFF. CDR3 sequence (DNA): TGTGCCATCAGTGAGTCGACGGGCAATGAGCAGTTCTTC.

The V and J genes are TRBV6-1 and TRBJ2-3, with D maybe TRBD1 (5 bases). The CDR3 is 15 residues long. V gave up 2 bases and J gave up 0 bases, with 9 bases separating them. From germline, CDR1 is MNHNS and CDR2 SASEGT. The CDR3 DNA sequence: TGTGCCAGCAGTGAATTCGACAGCAGCACAGATACGCAGTATTTT. Encoded protein: CASSEFDSSTDTQYF.

This clone is a singleton in its sample. The chain combines TRBV6-5 with TRBJ1-1; weak D call: TRBD1 (5 bases). Deletions cut 2 bases from V and 8 bases from J, with 6 bases between. CDR3 length: 11 amino acids. Germline CDR1 is MNHEY and CDR2 is SVGAGI. CDR3 amino acids: CASSYRDEAFF. CDR3 nucleotide sequence: TGTGCCAGCAGTTACAGGGACGAAGCTTTCTTT.

The chain employs TRBV28 and TRBJ1-2; 7 bases map to TRBD1. Germline V gene data show CDR1 as MDHEN and CDR2 as SYDVKM. This CDR3 is built from 16 residues. V lost 5 bases, J lost 6 bases, and 15 bases stayed unmatched. CDR3 DNA sequence: TGTGCCAGCAGTCCTCGGACAGGACCCCTAGGAGATGGCTACACCTTC. Its translation: CASSPRTGPLGDGYTF.

The gene calls are TRBV6-5 and TRBJ2-1, with a weak D call TRBD2 (6 bases). Trimming left V 6 bases short and J 7 bases short, with 16 bases between. The length of the CDR3 is 14 residues. Germline CDR1 MNHEY, CDR2 SVGAGI. The CDR3 reads CASSPLDGGNEQFF. In DNA, the CDR3 is TGTGCCAGCAGCCCTCTCGACGGGGGAAATGAGCAGTTCTTC.

J is TRBJ2-3 and V is TRBV19; 14 positions agree with TRBD2. Germline CDR1 is LNHDA and CDR2 is SQIVND (reference sequence). There are 16 residues in the CDR3. Germline trimming cut 3 bases from V and 4 bases from J; bases unmatched to any gene: 3. The CDR3 DNA reads as TGTGCCAGTAGTATGGGACTAGCGGGGGTCTCAGATACGCAGTATTTT. Translating it yields CASSMGLAGVSDTQYF. Supplemented by reference TRBV19 and TRBJ2-3, the full variable domain reads DGGITQSPKYLFRKEGQNVTLSCEQNLNHDAMYWYRQDPGQGLRLIYYSQIVNDFQKGDIAEGYSVSREKKESFPLTVTSAQKNPTAFYLCASSMGLAGVSDTQYFGPGTRLTVL.

This rearrangement joins TRBV6-6 to TRBJ1-2; a weak D match, TRBD1 (6 bases). From germline, CDR1 is MNHNY and CDR2 SVGAGI (reference sequence). Trimming stripped 2 bases from V and 2 bases from J, with 6 bases between. The CDR3 has 13 amino acids. The CDR3 region is CASSYGQNYGYTF. In DNA, the CDR3 is TGTGCCAGCAGTTACGGACAGAACTATGGCTACACCTTC.

V gene TRBV13 combines with J gene TRBJ1-2, with TRBD1 as a possible D gene (5 bases). Trimming stripped 2 bases from V and 1 base from J, with 8 bases between. Looked up from germline, CDR1 is PRHDT and CDR2 is FYEKMQ (reference sequence). The CDR3 covers 14 residues. The CDR3 loop is CASSLTGLNYGYTF. CDR3 nucleotides: TGTGCCAGCAGCTTAACAGGACTTAACTATGGCTACACCTTC.

This chain uses TRBV7-6 with TRBJ2-1; unclear D gene. The CDR3 has 15 residues. V lost 5 bases to trimming and J lost 0 bases, with 11 bases between them. Germline lookup yields CDR1 SGHVS and CDR2 FNYEAQ. The CDR3 region is CASSLQVSSYNEQFF. The CDR3 DNA reads as TGTGCCAGCAGCCTCCAGGTTAGCTCCTACAATGAGCAGTTCTTC.

V is TRBV6-4 and J is TRBJ1-1; possibly TRBD1 for D (5 bases). This CDR3 is 13 amino acids long. Germline lookup yields CDR1 MRHNA and CDR2 SNTAGT. V was trimmed by 9 bases and J by 1 base, leaving 12 bases between them. The CDR3 DNA sequence: TGTGCCAGTTCCCCGGACACGAACACTGAAGCTTTCTTT. The encoded protein is CASSPDTNTEAFF.

This clone occurred a few times. CDR3 region: CASSPSLYETSTDTQYF. CDR3 sequence (DNA): TGTGCCAGCAGTCCATCCCTATATGAAACTAGCACAGATACGCAGTATTTT. The chain is built from TRBV28 and TRBJ2-3; D gene ambiguous. This CDR3 region has 17 residues. CDR1 and CDR2 (germline): MDHEN, SYDVKM. With 5 bases removed from V and 0 bases from J, the gap between germline ends came to 18 bases.

This clone appeared once. This chain links TRBV29-1 with TRBJ2-2; D may be TRBD2 (6 bases). The V end was cut by 4 bases, the J end by 8 bases, with 17 bases between. Germline V lookup: CDR1 SQVTM, CDR2 ANQGSEA. This CDR3 has 14 amino acids. The CDR3 spells CSVGGVEGRGELFF. The CDR3 DNA reads as TGCAGCGTTGGAGGGGTGGAGGGCAGGGGGGAGCTGTTTTTT.

Only one count was recorded for this clone. The V gene is TRBV27, the J gene TRBJ2-1; 8 positions agree with TRBD2. Trimming took 5 bases from V and 13 from J; bases not matched to a gene: 13. Germline values: CDR1 MNHEY, CDR2 SMNVEV (reference sequence). The CDR3 contains 14 residues. DNA for the CDR3: TGTGCCAGCAGTCCAAATTTTTCGGGGGGGCCCCAGTTCTTC. This codes for CASSPNFSGGPQFF.

The chain carries TRBV2 and TRBJ1-1; a possible D gene is TRBD1 (5 bases). The CDR3 has 11 amino acids. V lost 7 bases, J lost 3 bases, and 6 bases lay in between. CDR1 is SNHLY, CDR2 FYNNEI, per germline. Written as DNA, the CDR3 is TGTGCCAGCATCAGGGACACTGAAGCTTTCTTT. The encoded protein is CASIRDTEAFF. The full variable domain, in which reference TRBV2 and TRBJ1-1 provide the parts outside the CDR3, is EPEVTQTPSHQVTQMGQEVILRCVPISNHLYFYWYRQILGQKVEFLVSFYNNEISEKSEIFDDQFSVERPDGSNFTLKIRSTKLEDSAMYFCASIRDTEAFFGQGTRLTVV.